The subject of this entry is one T cell receptor beta chain. Its antigen is as yet unknown. Produced via immunoSEQ multiplex PCR; TCRdb's table is partial and in-frame only. Seen here are several thousand clones, about 87% observed once, and the top ten hold 15%. These data originate in a study of T cell responses to AZD1222 COVID-19 vaccine. Findings of the study overall: Vaccine-related CD4 TCRs covered spike, predominating at 160-218 and 743-854. Donors were mostly white British, more females; clonal diversity possibly underestimated.

The V end lost 2 bases, the J end lost 4 bases, and 12 bases lay between the germline ends. The CDR3 has 14 amino acids. Germline CDR1 is SGHRS and CDR2 is YFSETQ. Doses given second, at about 4 or about 12 weeks, were pooled. The J gene is TRBJ2-5, the V gene TRBV5-1; tentative D call: TRBD1 (5 bases). The material was peripheral blood, obtained 28 days after the second AZD1222 dose. The clonotype originates from an adult who received the AZD1222 COVID-19 vaccine. DNA for the CDR3: TGCGCCAGCAGCTTAGGGGCGCAGGCAGAGACCCAGTACTTC. Amino acid sequence: CASSLGAQAETQYF.